The source of this T cell receptor (beta chain) is a study of T-cell reconstitution after alpha-beta-depleted transplantation in children (dated by TCRdb to the mid-2010s). At the level of the whole study: The study quantitatively tracked T-cell immune reconstitution after TCRalphabeta/CD19-depleted allogeneic hematopoietic cell transplantation in children using TCR repertoire profiling. What the study reported, not specific to this receptor: The frequencies of hyperexpanded clones fell over the following months, and after one year, T-cell counts and TCRbeta diversity were mostly attributed to newly produced T cells. Apparently early alphabetaT-cell count recovery about two months after transplant reportedly relied on only several hundred rapidly expanded clones derived from non-depleted graft cells. The high TCRbeta diversity at day 60 in some patients was ascribed to recipient T cells and intrathymic progenitors that had survived conditioning.

The protocol used for the library was PCR. TCRdb records Illumina HiSeq 2500 as the sequencer. To normalize quantification of the TCRbeta repertoire, the TCR libraries were built with molecular barcoding that relied on unique molecular identifiers. TCRdb trimmed the raw reads at Q25, called clones with MiXCR and kept productive beta chains. Each entry is one CDR3 protein sequence, shown with its most common DNA and genes. This sample holds about 200,000 distinct CDR3 sequences; about 7% were observed only once. The top ten clonotypes cover 5.5% to 6.5% of the sample. V is pruned by 6 bases and J by 7 bases, leaving 7 bases of the junction without a gene match. The germline V gene (reference sequence) provides CDR1 MNHEY and CDR2 SMNVEV. CDR3 length: 15 amino acids, cysteine to phenylalanine. Of the read, only the CDR3 DNA is kept; its 45 bases are in frame from base 1. This clonotype was seen repeatedly, ten times or more. It has no known antigen specificity. There are no base qualities to consult, and no much larger clone falls within one base.

Sample treatment or condition, as interpreted from the label and publication: allogeneic hematopoietic cell transplantation with graft depleted of TCRalphabeta T cells and CD19 B cells. Transplant recipients were children who received TCRalphabeta/CD19-depleted allogeneic hematopoietic cell grafts. The source is a boy between 2 and 15 years old with acute lymphoblastic leukemia, due to receive a stem cell transplant. The sequenced sample was PBMCs, obtained before TCRalphabeta/CD19-depleted stem cell transplant. The receptor chain draws on TRBV27 and TRBJ2-1; the junction holds 12 bases that match TRBD2. The DNA reads TGTGCCAGCAGCGCTCTAGCGGGGGGGAGAAATGAGCAGTTCTTC. Translated, it reads CASSALAGGRNEQFF.